Presented here are 18 T cell receptor beta chains from one specimen sequenced in a study of human T cells and chemical hapten exposure. Each CDR3 protein is one row after TCRdb ran MiXCR on the RACE reads. In the table there are 71,000 or so distinct CDR3 sequences, approximately 9.4% of which are singletons. The time point: patch test 1, 2 weeks after DPC sensitization. Treatment noted: therapeutic diphenylcyclopropenone sensitization with weekly scalp DPC. The sample here was whole blood, taken in connection with sensitization to the hapten diphenylcyclopropenone (DPC). These receptor sequences come from a woman aged 40 to 50 with alopecia areata. Some clones in this sample may be carry-over from other donors' samples.

This clonotype was observed many times. V usage is TRBV20-1 and J usage is TRBJ1-5; tentatively, D is TRBD1 (6 bases). Trimming took off 5 bases at V and 5 bases at J, with 16 bases between the two ends. This CDR3 is 14 amino acids long. Germline lookup yields CDR1 DFQATT and CDR2 SNEGSKA (reference sequence). CDR3 sequence reads: CSAQDSWGYQPQHF. CDR3 sequence (DNA): TGCAGTGCTCAGGACAGTTGGGGTTATCAGCCCCAGCATTTT.

The rearrangement uses TRBV6-2 or TRBV6-3 and TRBJ1-2; unclear D gene. The germline V and J ends were trimmed by 4 bases and 3 bases, with 6 bases remaining between them. In germline, CDR1 is MNHEY, CDR2 SVGEGT. This CDR3 is built from 12 residues. The CDR3: CASSWTDYGYTF. The CDR3 DNA is TGTGCCAGCAGTTGGACGGACTATGGCTACACCTTC.

As regards this clonotype: A much bigger clone sits one base away, suggesting this may be a read error. The rearrangement links TRBV28 to TRBJ1-2; no reliable D call. The CDR3 length is 10 residues. Germline V gene data show CDR1 as MDHEN and CDR2 as SYDVKM. V lost 6 bases and J 2 bases, leaving 1 base between the germline ends. The CDR3 bases are TGTGCCAGCAGGAACTATGGCTACACCTTC. This encodes CASRNYGYTF.

This clonotype came up a few times. V usage is TRBV5-1 and J usage is TRBJ2-7, with 9 nucleotides matching TRBD1. This CDR3 is 13 amino acids long. V lost 4 bases, J lost 4 bases, and 3 bases stayed unmatched. Looked up from germline, CDR1 is SGHRS and CDR2 is YFSETQ. The DNA of the CDR3 is TGCGCCAGCAGCGTGACAGGGGGGTACGAGCAGTACTTC. Protein sequence: CASSVTGGYEQYF.

This clonotype showed up many times. The chain joins TRBV19 to TRBJ2-7, with no clear D. From germline, CDR1 is LNHDA and CDR2 SQIVND (reference sequence). The V gene lost 6 bases and the J gene lost 0 bases, with 12 bases spanning the gap. The CDR3 totals 14 residues. The CDR3 spells CASSRQQSSYEQYF. The CDR3 DNA reads TGTGCCAGTAGCCGGCAACAAAGCTCCTACGAGCAGTACTTC.

This clonotype showed up many times. V gene TRBV2 combines with J gene TRBJ2-6; D is undetermined. Germline-derived CDR1 and CDR2 are SNHLY and FYNNEI. V lost 6 bases and J 5 bases, leaving 14 bases between the germline ends. The CDR3 totals 15 residues. The CDR3 loop is CASSAIGPRANVLTF. In DNA form, the CDR3 reads TGTGCCAGCAGCGCCATTGGGCCGCGGGCCAACGTCCTGACTTTC.

Remarks on this clonotype: A much larger clonotype is one base distant, so this may be a read error. This chain joins TRBV7-9 and TRBJ2-5, with D perhaps matching TRBD1 (5 bases). The CDR3 spans 16 residues. CDR1 is SEHNR, CDR2 FQNEAQ, per germline (reference sequence). V lost 5 bases, J lost 2 bases, and 18 bases lay in between. The CDR3 bases are TGTGCCAGCAGCGAAGATGCAGGGCCCCCTCAAGAGACCCAGTACTTC. Its translation: CASSEDAGPPQETQYF.

The genes are TRBV11-2 and TRBJ2-1; TRBD2 matches at 13 bases. Per germline, CDR1 SGHAT and CDR2 FQNNGV. The CDR3 has 16 amino acids. The trim removed 1 base at V and 6 bases at J, leaving 3 bases unmatched. The CDR3 DNA sequence: TGTGCCAGCAGCTTAGGACTAGCGGGGGGACTCAATGAGCAGTTCTTC. Its protein is CASSLGLAGGLNEQFF.

This clonotype occurred many times. The chain is built from TRBV20-1 and TRBJ2-7, with 13 bases fitting TRBD2. CDR1 is DFQATT, CDR2 SNEGSKA, per germline (reference sequence). V dropped 0 bases and J dropped 3; count of bases not matched to a gene: 11. The CDR3 runs to 18 residues. Written as DNA, the CDR3 is TGCAGTGCTAGAGATCTCGGACTAGCGGGGGCCCTATTCTACGAGCAGTACTTC. The encoded protein is CSARDLGLAGALFYEQYF.

This clonotype has a count of ten or more. This chain connects TRBV28 to TRBJ1-1; D ambiguous. Germline CDR1 is MDHEN and CDR2 is SYDVKM. The CDR3 totals 15 residues. V lost 2 bases to trimming and J lost 5 bases, with 15 bases between them. In DNA form, the CDR3 reads TGTGCCAGCAGTTTAACTGGGATCTTAAATACTGAAGCTTTCTTT. This encodes CASSLTGILNTEAFF. Filled out from reference TRBV28 and TRBJ1-1, the complete variable domain reads DVKVTQSSRYLVKRTGEKVFLECVQDMDHENMFWYRQDPGLGLRLIYFSYDVKMKEKGDIPEGYSVSREKKERFSLILESASTNQTSMYLCASSLTGILNTEAFFGQGTRLTVV.

This chain links TRBV4-2 with TRBJ1-2; possibly TRBD1 for D (5 bases). The germline V and J ends were trimmed by 1 base and 7 bases, with 16 bases remaining between them. CDR1 and CDR2 from the germline V gene are LGHNA and YNFKEQ. This CDR3 is 15 amino acids long. The CDR3 nucleotides are TGTGCCAGCAGCCAAGGGCCAATGGGGCTGAGTGGCTACACCTTC. Residues: CASSQGPMGLSGYTF.

The gene calls are TRBV27 and TRBJ2-3; D is perhaps TRBD1 (6 bases). CDR3 size: 15 residues. Trimming removed 7 bases from V and 1 base from J, with 15 bases in between. Germline loops: CDR1 MNHEY, CDR2 SMNVEV (reference sequence). CDR3 sequence: CASTSKGDRTDTQYF. The CDR3 DNA reads TGTGCCAGCACGTCCAAGGGGGACCGCACAGATACGCAGTATTTT.

This clonotype was picked up many times. The chain carries TRBV4-1 and TRBJ1-1; 7 nucleotides match TRBD1. From germline, CDR1 is MGHRA and CDR2 YSYEKL. The CDR3 extends over 14 amino acids. Germline trimming cut 4 bases from V and 6 bases from J; bases unmatched to any gene: 8. The DNA for the CDR3 is TGCGCCAGCAGCCGAAGACAGGGTCCCCCTGAAGCTTTCTTT. Its protein product is CASSRRQGPPEAFF.

Many counts were recorded for this clonotype. The chain uses TRBV12-3 or TRBV12-4 and TRBJ1-4; 7 bases map to TRBD1. The CDR3 runs to 15 residues. V gave up 7 bases and J gave up 4 bases; unmatched junction bases: 9. CDR3 amino acids: CASTLGQLLNEKLFF. The CDR3 DNA reads TGTGCCAGCACTCTGGGACAGTTACTTAATGAAAAACTGTTTTTT.

This clonotype has just a few counts. The chain combines TRBV6-7 with TRBJ2-7; the match to TRBD1 covers 9 bases. TRBV6-7 is sorted into the ORF group, with uncertain function. V lost 6 bases to trimming and J lost 2 bases; unmatched junction nucleotides: 5. This CDR3 spans 14 amino acids. Written as DNA, the CDR3 is TGTGCCAGCAGCGGACAGGGGACGACCTACGAGCAGTACTTC. This codes for CASSGQGTTYEQYF.

This clonotype was observed at least ten times. The chain combines TRBV7-9 with TRBJ2-7; D possibly uses TRBD1 or TRBD2 (5 bases each). Trimming cost V 5 bases and J 1 base, with 18 bases left between them. Germline V gives CDR1 SEHNR, CDR2 FQNEAQ (reference sequence). This CDR3 contains 16 residues. The CDR3 loop is CASSKTWGMGSYEQYF. CDR3 in DNA: TGTGCCAGCAGCAAAACCTGGGGGATGGGATCCTACGAGCAGTACTTC.

CDR3 residues: CASSLPGGGVNEQFF. The CDR3 DNA reads as TGTGCCAGCAGCTTACCGGGGGGAGGGGTGAATGAGCAGTTCTTC. This sequence joins TRBV6-2 or TRBV6-3 and TRBJ2-1, with 7 bases identical to TRBD2. The CDR3 totals 15 residues. J lost 7 bases, V lost 6 bases, and 12 bases had no gene match. Germline CDR1 MNHEY, CDR2 SVGEGT.

The chain combines TRBV4-3 with TRBJ1-2, with unresolved D. V was shortened by 0 bases and J by 0 bases, with 11 bases between the two germline ends. The CDR3 has 16 amino acids. Germline CDR1 and CDR2: LGHNA and YSLEER. The CDR3 reads CASSQDVGPTNYGYTF. Written as DNA, the CDR3 is TGCGCCAGCAGCCAAGATGTTGGGCCAACTAACTATGGCTACACCTTC.